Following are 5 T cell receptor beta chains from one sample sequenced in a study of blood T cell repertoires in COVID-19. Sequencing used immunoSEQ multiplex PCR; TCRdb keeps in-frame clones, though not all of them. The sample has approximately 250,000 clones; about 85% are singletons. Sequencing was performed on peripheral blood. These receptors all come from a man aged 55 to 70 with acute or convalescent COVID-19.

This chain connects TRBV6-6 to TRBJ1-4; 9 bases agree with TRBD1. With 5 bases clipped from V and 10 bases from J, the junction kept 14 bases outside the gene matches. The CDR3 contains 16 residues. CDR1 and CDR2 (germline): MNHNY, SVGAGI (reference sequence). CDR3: CASSRRHPGQGGKLFF. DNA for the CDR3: TGTGCCAGCAGTCGAAGGCACCCGGGACAGGGAGGAAAACTGTTTTTT.

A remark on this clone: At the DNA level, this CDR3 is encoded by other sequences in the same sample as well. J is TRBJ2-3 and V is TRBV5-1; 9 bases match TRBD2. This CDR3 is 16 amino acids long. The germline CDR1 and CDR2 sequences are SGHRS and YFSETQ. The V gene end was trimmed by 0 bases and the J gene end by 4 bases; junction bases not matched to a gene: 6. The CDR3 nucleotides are TGCGCCAGCAGCTTGGGTGCGGGGGGGCCGGCAGATACGCAGTATTTT. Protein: CASSLGAGGPADTQYF.

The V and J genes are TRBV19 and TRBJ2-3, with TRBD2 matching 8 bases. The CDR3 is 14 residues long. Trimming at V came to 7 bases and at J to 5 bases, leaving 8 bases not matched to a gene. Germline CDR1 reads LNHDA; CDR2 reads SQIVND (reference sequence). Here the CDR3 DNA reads TGTGCCAGTAAGGCGGGGGGCGCGGGAGATACGCAGTATTTT. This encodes CASKAGGAGDTQYF. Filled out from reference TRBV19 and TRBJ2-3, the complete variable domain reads DGGITQSPKYLFRKEGQNVTLSCEQNLNHDAMYWYRQDPGQGLRLIYYSQIVNDFQKGDIAEGYSVSREKKESFPLTVTSAQKNPTAFYLCASKAGGAGDTQYFGPGTRLTVL.

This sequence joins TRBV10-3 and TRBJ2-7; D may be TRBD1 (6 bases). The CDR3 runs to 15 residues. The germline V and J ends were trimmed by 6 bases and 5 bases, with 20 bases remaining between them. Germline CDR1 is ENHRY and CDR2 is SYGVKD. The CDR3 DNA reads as TGTGCCATCAGCTCCTTCGAAGGGGGAAGACACGAGCAGTACTTC. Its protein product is CAISSFEGGRHEQYF.

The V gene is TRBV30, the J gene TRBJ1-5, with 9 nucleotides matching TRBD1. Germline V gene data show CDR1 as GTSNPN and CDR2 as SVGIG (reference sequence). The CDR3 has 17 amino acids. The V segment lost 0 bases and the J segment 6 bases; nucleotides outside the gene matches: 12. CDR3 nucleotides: TGTGCCTGGAGTGTACAGGGGGCAACGCCTAGGGGTCAGCCCCAGCATTTT. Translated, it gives CAWSVQGATPRGQPQHF.